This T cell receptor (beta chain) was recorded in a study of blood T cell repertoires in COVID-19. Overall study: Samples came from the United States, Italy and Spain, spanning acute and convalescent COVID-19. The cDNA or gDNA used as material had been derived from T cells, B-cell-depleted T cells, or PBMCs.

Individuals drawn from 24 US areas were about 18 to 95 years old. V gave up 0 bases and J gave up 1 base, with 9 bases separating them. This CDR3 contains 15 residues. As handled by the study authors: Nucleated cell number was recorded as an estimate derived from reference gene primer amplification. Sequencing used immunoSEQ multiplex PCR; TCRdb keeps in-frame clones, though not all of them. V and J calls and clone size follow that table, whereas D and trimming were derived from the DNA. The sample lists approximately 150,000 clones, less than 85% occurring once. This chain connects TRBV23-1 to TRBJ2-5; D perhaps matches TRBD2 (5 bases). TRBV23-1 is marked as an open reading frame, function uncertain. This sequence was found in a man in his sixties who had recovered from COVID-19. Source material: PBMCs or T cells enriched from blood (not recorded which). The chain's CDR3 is CASSQSTRVQETQYF. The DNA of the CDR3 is TGCGCCAGCAGTCAATCGACGCGGGTCCAAGAGACCCAGTACTTC.